This TCR beta chain came from a study of monozygotic twins with inflammatory bowel disease. Researchers generated cDNA in eight separate reactions per sample. UMIs that included a 6-nucleotide sample barcode were added by template switching, which took place during cDNA synthesis. One entry per CDR3 protein, without DNA, is what TCRdb gives after re-calling the 5' RACE reads. The sample has some 160,000 distinct CDR3 sequences; the top ten hold around 6.8%. The blood volume drawn from each donor was 2.5 to 3 ml. Germline CDR1 is SQVTM and CDR2 is ANQGSEA. The CDR3 runs to 13 residues. This receptor was obtained from a human donor with ulcerative colitis or Crohn's disease, or a healthy co-twin of an affected twin (not recorded which). Sample: blood. This chain links TRBV29-1 with TRBJ1-1; the TCRdb call, TRBD1, lacks DNA for checking. CDR3: CSAGQEINTEAFF.